This record looks at one TCR beta chain sequence and its context. Primers: 60 Vbeta forward and 13 Jbeta reverse. Assay used: immunoSEQ multiplex PCR; TCRdb lists only in-frame clones, some missing. The sample records 90,000 to 120,000 clones, over 75% being singletons. The data derive from a study of cytomegalovirus exposure and HLA in healthy donors. V dropped 5 bases and J dropped 3; count of bases not matched to a gene: 1. Germline assignment: CDR1 LGHNA and CDR2 YNFKEQ. This CDR3 comprises 12 residues. This TCR was recovered from a male donor in good health and CMV-seronegative. This chain joins TRBV4-2 and TRBJ2-7; 7 positions agree with TRBD2. The sample was PBMCs. CDR3 region: CASSLAGYEQYF. CDR3 bases: TGTGCCAGCAGCTTAGCGGGCTACGAGCAGTACTTC.